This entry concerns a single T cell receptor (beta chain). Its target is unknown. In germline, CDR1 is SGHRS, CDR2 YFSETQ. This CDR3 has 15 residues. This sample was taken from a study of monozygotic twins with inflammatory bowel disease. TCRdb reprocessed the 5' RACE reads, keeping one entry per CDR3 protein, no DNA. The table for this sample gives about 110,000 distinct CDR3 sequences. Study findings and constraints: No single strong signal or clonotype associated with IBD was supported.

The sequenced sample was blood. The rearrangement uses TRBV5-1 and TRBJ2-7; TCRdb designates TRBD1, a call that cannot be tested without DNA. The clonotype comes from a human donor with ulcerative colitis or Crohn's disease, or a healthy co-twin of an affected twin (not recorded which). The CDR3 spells CASSSLGRTIYEQYF.